What follows are 4 T cell receptor beta chains derived from one specimen sequenced in a study of T cell responses to AZD1222 COVID-19 vaccine. The assay was immunoSEQ multiplex PCR, and TCRdb's table has in-frame clones only and misses some. Of around 140,000 clones listed, 85% to 95% are singletons. Sequences were derived from peripheral blood, sampled after recovery from COVID-19. These receptors were collected from an adult who had recovered from COVID-19.

V and J are TRBV24-1 and TRBJ1-1; D ambiguous. The V end was cut by 0 bases, the J end by 6 bases, with 7 bases between. CDR1 is KGHDR, CDR2 SFDVKD, per germline. The CDR3 covers 13 residues. The CDR3 spells CATSDLRESEAFF. Here the CDR3 DNA reads TGTGCCACCAGTGATTTGCGAGAGTCTGAAGCTTTCTTT.

The chain employs TRBV4-1 and TRBJ2-7; 8 nucleotides line up with TRBD2. The germline V gene has CDR1 MGHRA and CDR2 YSYEKL. The CDR3 covers 17 residues. The junction had 12 bases not matched to a gene; V was cut back by 2 bases and J by 3 bases. The chain's CDR3 is CASSQTPGTSVGYEQYF. The CDR3 DNA reads as TGCGCCAGCAGCCAAACCCCCGGGACTAGTGTTGGCTACGAGCAGTACTTC.

This clone was recorded only once. The chain links TRBV3-1 (or the pseudogene TRBV3-2) to TRBJ2-3; D is perhaps TRBD1 or TRBD2 (5 bases each). Trimming left V 7 bases short and J 1 base short, with 18 bases between. CDR1 and CDR2 (germline): LGHDT, YNNKEL (reference sequence). The CDR3 runs to 16 residues. CDR3 amino acids: CASTTGPQGGTDTQYF. The CDR3, as DNA: TGTGCCAGCACTACGGGACCCCAAGGAGGCACAGATACGCAGTATTTT.

The gene calls are TRBV7-3 and TRBJ1-1; D unresolved. V was trimmed by 3 bases and J by 2 bases, leaving 7 bases between them. Germline V gives CDR1 SGHTA, CDR2 FQGTGA. This CDR3 has 13 amino acids. DNA for the CDR3: TGTGCCAGCAGCTTCTTTAGCAACACTGAAGCTTTCTTT. It is translated as CASSFFSNTEAFF.